Here is one T cell receptor (beta chain) with its context. This clone was counted a single time. The target of this receptor is not known. Base qualities were left out, and no much larger clone turns up one base away. These data belong to a study of blood T cell repertoires in COVID-19 (dated by TCRdb to 2019 to 2021). Some background on the complete study: The collaborator samples originated in the United States, Italy and Spain and spanned the acute and convalescent phases of COVID-19. The prospective study material was composed of cDNA or gDNA derived from T cells, B-cell-depleted T cells, or PBMCs. Subjects who had been exposed to COVID-19, were actively infected with it, or had recovered from it provided the deeply sampled blood TCRbeta repertoires that made up the dataset. The repertoires were released in a freely available public database intended as a resource for research on the immune response to SARS-CoV-2. Samples came from the ongoing ImmuneRACE study (first 160 participants) plus 1,254 subjects from 6 global collaborators. The sample metadata nearly always contained a de-identified subject ID, COVID-19 status, age in years and sex. Where available, HLA class I and class II types were taken from metadata supplied by the sample provider and were not determined by assay-based typing.

Study-wide conclusions, independent of this receptor: The amount of clinical and demographic metadata varied by source and participant and was provided uncurated.

The immunoSEQ Assay, a bias-controlled multiplex PCR, was used to amplify TCRbeta CDR3 regions from genomic DNA. As for how the authors treated the data: Within the assay, amplification of reference gene primers was used to estimate how many nucleated cells each sample contained. Sequence reads were collapsed and filtered to measure the absolute abundance of every unique TCRbeta CDR3 rearrangement. For each sample, productive Simpson clonality was calculated as the square root of Simpson's diversity index over productive rearrangements. Sourced from immuneACCESS, this table was stored by TCRdb with only in-frame sequences that have V and J called. A share of the clones is absent; for the studies checked, an unresolved V gene accounts for under half, and the remainder has no known explanation. The V and J calls and the clone size are those of that table, but D and trimming were determined from the DNA. The sample includes fewer than 200,000 clones, with around 90% observed a single time. The top ten clonotypes cover 2.7% of the sample.

V is shortened by 6 bases, J by 9 bases, and the region joining them spans 18 bases. In the germline V gene, CDR1 corresponds to MNHEY and CDR2 to SVGAGI. The CDR3 runs 15 residues from the cysteine to the phenylalanine. The CDR3 DNA has 45 bases and is translated from base 1. Each collaborating institution followed its own protocols to collect whole blood in K2EDTA tubes. For TCRbeta analysis, collaborator samples were shipped as frozen whole blood, as isolated PBMCs, or as DNA extracted from either sample type. This sequence was found in a middle-aged man with active or convalescent COVID-19. Sequencing was carried out using peripheral blood. The chain is made from TRBV6-5 and TRBJ1-6, with a tentative D gene TRBD1 over 6 matching bases. The CDR3 reads as follows: CASSAGQYTGSPLHF. The nucleotide sequence is TGTGCCAGCAGCGCCGGACAGTACACCGGTTCACCCCTCCACTTT.